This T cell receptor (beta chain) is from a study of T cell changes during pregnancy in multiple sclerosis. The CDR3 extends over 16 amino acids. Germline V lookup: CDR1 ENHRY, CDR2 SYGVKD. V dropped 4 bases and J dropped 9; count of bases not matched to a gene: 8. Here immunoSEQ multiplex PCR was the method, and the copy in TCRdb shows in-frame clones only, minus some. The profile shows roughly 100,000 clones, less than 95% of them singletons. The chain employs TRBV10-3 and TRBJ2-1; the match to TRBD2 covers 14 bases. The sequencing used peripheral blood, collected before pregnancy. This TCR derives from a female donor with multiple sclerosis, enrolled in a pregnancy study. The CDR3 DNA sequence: TGTGCCATCAGTGGGGGTGGGACTAGCGGGAGAATTGAGCAGTTCTTC. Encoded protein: CAISGGGTSGRIEQFF.